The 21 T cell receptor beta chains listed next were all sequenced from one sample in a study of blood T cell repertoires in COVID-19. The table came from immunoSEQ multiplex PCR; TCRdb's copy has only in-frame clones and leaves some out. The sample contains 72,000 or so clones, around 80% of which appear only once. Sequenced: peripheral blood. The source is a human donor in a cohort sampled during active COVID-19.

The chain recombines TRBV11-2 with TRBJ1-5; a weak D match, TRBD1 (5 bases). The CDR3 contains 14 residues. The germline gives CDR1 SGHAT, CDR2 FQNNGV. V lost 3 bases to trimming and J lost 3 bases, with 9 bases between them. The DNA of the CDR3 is TGTGCCAGCAGCTTCCAGGGTAACAATCAGCCCCAGCATTTT. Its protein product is CASSFQGNNQPQHF.

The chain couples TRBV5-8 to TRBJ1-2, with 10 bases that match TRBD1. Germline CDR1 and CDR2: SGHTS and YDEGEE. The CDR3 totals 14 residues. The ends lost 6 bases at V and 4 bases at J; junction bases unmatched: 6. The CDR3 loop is CASTPGQGGYGYTF. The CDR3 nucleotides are TGTGCCAGCACCCCCGGACAGGGGGGCTATGGCTACACCTTC.

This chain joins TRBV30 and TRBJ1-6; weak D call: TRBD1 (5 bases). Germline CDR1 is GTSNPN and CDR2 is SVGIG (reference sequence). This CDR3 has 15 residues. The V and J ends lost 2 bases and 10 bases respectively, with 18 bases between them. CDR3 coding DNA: TGTGCCTGGAGTAGGGGCGACAGATCAAACTCACCCCTCCACTTT. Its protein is CAWSRGDRSNSPLHF.

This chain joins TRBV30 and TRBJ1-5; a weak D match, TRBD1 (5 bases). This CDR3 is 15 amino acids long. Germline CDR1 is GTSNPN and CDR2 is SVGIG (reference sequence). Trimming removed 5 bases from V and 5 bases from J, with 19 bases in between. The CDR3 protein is CAWGEGVRSDQPQHF. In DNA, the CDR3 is TGTGCCTGGGGAGAAGGGGTGAGGTCCGATCAGCCCCAGCATTTT.

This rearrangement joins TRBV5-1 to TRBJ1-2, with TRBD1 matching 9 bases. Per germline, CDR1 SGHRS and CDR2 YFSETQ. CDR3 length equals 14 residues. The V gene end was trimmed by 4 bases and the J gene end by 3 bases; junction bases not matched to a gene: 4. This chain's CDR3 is CASSPGTGYYGYTF. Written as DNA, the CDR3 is TGCGCCAGCAGCCCGGGGACAGGGTACTATGGCTACACCTTC.

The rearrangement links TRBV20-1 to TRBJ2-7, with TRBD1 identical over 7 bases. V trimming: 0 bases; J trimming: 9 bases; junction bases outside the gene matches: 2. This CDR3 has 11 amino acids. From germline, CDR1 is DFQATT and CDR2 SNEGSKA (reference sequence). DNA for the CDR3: TGCAGTGCTAGAGAAGGGGGCGGGCAGTACTTC. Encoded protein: CSAREGGGQYF.

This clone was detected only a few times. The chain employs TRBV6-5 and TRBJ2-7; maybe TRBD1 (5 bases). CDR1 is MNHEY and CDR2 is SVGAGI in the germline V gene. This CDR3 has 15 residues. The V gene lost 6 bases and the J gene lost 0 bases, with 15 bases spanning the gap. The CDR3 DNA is TGTGCCAGCAGAGAGACAGACCTACTCTCCTACGAGCAGTACTTC. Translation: CASRETDLLSYEQYF.

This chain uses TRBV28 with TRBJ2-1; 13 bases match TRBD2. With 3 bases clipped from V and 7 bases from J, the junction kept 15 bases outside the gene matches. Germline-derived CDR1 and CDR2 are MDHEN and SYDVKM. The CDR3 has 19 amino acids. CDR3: CASSFTTSGRLVGRNEQFF. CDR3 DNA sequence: TGTGCCAGCAGTTTTACGACTAGCGGGAGGCTTGTAGGGAGGAATGAGCAGTTCTTC.

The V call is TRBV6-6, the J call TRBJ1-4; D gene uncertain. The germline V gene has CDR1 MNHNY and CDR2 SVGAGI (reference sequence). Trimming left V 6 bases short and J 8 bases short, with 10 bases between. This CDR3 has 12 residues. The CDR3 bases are TGTGCCAGCAGAAAGGAGGGAGAAAAACTGTTTTTT. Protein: CASRKEGEKLFF.

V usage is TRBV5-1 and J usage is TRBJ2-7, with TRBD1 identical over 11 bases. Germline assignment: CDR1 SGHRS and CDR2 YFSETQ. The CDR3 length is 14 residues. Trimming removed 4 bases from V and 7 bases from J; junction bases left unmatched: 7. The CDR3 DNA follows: TGCGCCAGCAGCCACGGACAGGGGGCTGGAGAGCAGTACTTC. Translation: CASSHGQGAGEQYF.

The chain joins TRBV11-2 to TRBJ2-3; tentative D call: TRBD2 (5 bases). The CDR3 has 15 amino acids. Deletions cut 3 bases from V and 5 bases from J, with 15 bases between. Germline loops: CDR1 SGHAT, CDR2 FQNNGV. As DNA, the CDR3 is TGTGCCAGCAGCTTCTTTAGAGGGAAAAAAGATACGCAGTATTTT. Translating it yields CASSFFRGKKDTQYF.

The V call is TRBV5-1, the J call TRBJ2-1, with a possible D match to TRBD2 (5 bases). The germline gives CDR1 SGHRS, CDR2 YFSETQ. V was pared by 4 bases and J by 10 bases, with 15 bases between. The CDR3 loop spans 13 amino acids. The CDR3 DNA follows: TGCGCCAGCAGCCCCCGGAGGAGAGCGGAGCAGTTCTTC. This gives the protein CASSPRRRAEQFF.

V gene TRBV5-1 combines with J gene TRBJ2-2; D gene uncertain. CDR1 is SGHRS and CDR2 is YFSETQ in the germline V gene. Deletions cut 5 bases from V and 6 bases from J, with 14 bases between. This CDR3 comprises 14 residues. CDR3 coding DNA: TGCGCCAGCAGAATCGGCAGGTCCGCCGGGGAGCTGTTTTTT. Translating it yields CASRIGRSAGELFF.

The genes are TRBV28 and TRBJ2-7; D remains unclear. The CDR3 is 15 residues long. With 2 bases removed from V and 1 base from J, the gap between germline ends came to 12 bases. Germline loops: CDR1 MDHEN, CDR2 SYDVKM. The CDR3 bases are TGTGCCAGCAGTTTAATCTCAGACACGTCCTACGAGCAGTACTTC. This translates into CASSLISDTSYEQYF.

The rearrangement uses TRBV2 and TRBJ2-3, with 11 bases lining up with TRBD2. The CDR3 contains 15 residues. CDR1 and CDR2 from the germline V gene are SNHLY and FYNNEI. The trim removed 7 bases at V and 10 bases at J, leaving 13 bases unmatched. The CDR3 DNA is TGTGCCAGCAAGACTAGCGGGATGGTACCCATGGCGCAGTATTTT. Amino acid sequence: CASKTSGMVPMAQYF.

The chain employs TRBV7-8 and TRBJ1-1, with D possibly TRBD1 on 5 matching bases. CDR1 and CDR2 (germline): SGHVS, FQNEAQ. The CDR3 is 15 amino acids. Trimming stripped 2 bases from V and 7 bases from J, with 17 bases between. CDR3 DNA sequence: TGTGCCAGCAGCTTATTTTTAGGGCAGGACATTGAAGCTTTCTTT. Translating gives CASSLFLGQDIEAFF.

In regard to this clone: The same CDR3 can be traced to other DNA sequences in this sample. The CDR3 coding sequence is TGTGCCAGCTCCCGGGACAGGGATGAGACCCAGTACTTC. This gives the protein CASSRDRDETQYF. V usage is TRBV6-5 and J usage is TRBJ2-5, with TRBD1 matching 9 bases. CDR3 length equals 13 residues. V trimming: 8 bases; J trimming: 5 bases; junction bases outside the gene matches: 6. CDR1 is MNHEY and CDR2 is SVGAGI in the germline V gene.

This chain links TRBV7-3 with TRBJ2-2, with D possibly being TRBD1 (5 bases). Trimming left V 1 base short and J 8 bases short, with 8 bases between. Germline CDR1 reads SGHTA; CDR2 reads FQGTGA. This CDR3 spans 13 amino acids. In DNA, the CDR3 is TGTGCCAGCAGCTTAAAAGGGGCTGGGGAGCTGTTTTTT. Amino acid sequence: CASSLKGAGELFF.

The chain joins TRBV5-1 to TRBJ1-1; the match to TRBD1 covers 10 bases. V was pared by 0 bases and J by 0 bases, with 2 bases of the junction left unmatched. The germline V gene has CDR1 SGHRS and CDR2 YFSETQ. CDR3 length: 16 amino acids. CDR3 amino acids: CASSLGTGGMNTEAFF. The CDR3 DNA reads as TGCGCCAGCAGCTTGGGGACAGGGGGGATGAACACTGAAGCTTTCTTT.

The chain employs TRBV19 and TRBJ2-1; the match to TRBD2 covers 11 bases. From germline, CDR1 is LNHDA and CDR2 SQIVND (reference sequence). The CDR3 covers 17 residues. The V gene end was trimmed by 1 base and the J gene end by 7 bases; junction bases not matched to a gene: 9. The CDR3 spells CASSIGVGASGRNEQFF. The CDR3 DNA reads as TGTGCCAGTAGTATAGGTGTCGGCGCTAGCGGGAGGAATGAGCAGTTCTTC.

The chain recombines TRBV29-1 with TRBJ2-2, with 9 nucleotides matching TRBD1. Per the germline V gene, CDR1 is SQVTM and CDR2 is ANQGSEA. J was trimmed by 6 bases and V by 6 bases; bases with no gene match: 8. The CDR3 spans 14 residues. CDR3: CSVTGTGRAGELFF. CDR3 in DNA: TGCAGCGTAACCGGGACAGGGAGGGCCGGGGAGCTGTTTTTT.